This T cell receptor beta chain was sequenced for a study of pediatric ulcerative colitis. Study at large: Ulcerative colitis patients had pancolitis or left-sided colitis, with confirming histology.

With 2 bases clipped from V and 0 bases from J, the junction kept 25 bases outside the gene matches. The CDR3 runs to 24 residues. This clone was found a few times. Its antigen is still unknown. The study, taken as a whole, reports: All ulcerative colitis patients, but no controls, carried a couple of rectal clonotypes. In rectum, acute severe colitis had expanded clones and less diversity.

Sequencing used immunoSEQ multiplex PCR; TCRdb keeps in-frame clones, though not all of them. The sample holds 40,000 to 60,000 clones, 78% seen once. The rectum was sampled with one to two pinch biopsies at colonoscopy. Sequenced sample: gut tissue. This chain joins TRBV23-1 and TRBJ2-2; 9 nucleotides align to TRBD2. TRBV23-1 is recorded as an ORF, its role being uncertain. The TCR originated in a girl aged 10 to 17 with moderate ulcerative colitis. Here the CDR3 reads CASSQKPRGREGRSTTTNTGELFF. CDR3 DNA sequence: TGCGCCAGCAGTCAAAAACCCCGTGGGCGGGAGGGCCGCTCAACCACAACGAACACCGGGGAGCTGTTTTTT.